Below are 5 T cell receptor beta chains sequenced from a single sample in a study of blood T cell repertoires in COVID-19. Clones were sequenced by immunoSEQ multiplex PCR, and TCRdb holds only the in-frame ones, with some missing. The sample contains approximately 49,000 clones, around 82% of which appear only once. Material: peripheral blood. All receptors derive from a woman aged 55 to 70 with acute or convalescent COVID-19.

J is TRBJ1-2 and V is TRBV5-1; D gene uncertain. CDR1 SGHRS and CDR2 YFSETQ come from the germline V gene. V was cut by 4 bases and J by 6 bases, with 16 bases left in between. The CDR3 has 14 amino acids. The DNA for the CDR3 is TGCGCCAGCAGCCTACAAATGGAAGAGGATGGCTACACCTTC. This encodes CASSLQMEEDGYTF.

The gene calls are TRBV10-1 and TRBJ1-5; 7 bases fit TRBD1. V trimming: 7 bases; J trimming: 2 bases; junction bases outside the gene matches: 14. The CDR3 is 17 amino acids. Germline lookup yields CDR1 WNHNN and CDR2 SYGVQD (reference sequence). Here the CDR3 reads CASTRTARGTRNQPQHF. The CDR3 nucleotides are TGCGCCAGCACCCGAACAGCCAGGGGGACGCGCAATCAGCCCCAGCATTTT.

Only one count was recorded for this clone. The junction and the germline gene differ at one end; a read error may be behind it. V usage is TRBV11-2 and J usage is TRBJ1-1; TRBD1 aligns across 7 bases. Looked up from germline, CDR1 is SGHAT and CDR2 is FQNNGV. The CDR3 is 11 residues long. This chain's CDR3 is CASSFTVGTEF. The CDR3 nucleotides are TGTGCCAGCAGCTTTACTGTAGGGACAGAATTT.

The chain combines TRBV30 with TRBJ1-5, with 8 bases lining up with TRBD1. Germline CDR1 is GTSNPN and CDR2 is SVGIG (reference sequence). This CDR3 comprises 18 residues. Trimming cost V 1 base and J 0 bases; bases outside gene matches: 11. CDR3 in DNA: TGTGCCTGGAGTGGAGGACGGACAGGGTTTTATAGCAATCAGCCCCAGCATTTT. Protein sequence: CAWSGGRTGFYSNQPQHF.

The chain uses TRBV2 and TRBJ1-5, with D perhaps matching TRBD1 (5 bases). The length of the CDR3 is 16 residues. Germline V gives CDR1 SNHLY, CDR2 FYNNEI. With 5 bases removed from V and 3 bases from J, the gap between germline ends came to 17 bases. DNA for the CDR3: TGTGCCAGCAGTAACACTATTACAGGTACCAATCAGCCCCAGCATTTT. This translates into CASSNTITGTNQPQHF.